Detailed here is one T cell receptor beta chain. As yet, its antigen is unknown. The data stem from a study of cytomegalovirus exposure and HLA in healthy donors. The PCR employed 60 Vbeta primers together with 13 Jbeta primers. Profiled with immunoSEQ multiplex PCR; TCRdb holds only in-frame clones, not every one. Of around 120,000 clones detected, 70% to 80% appear once; the ten largest clones hold 1.6%. General observations from the study: Later on, analysis showed that most CMV-associated TCR beta chains appeared to be HLA-restricted.

The sequence was obtained from a woman between 18 and 29 years old in good health and CMV-seronegative. Sequences were obtained from PBMCs.

The CDR3 coding sequence is TGTGCCAGCAGCCCCAGGGGAGTAGGAACTGAAGCTTTCTTT. As protein: CASSPRGVGTEAFF. The J gene is TRBJ1-1, the V gene TRBV28, with D tentatively TRBD1 (6 bases). CDR1 MDHEN and CDR2 SYDVKM come from the germline V gene. This CDR3 has 14 amino acids. V lost 6 bases and J 5 bases, leaving 16 bases between the germline ends.